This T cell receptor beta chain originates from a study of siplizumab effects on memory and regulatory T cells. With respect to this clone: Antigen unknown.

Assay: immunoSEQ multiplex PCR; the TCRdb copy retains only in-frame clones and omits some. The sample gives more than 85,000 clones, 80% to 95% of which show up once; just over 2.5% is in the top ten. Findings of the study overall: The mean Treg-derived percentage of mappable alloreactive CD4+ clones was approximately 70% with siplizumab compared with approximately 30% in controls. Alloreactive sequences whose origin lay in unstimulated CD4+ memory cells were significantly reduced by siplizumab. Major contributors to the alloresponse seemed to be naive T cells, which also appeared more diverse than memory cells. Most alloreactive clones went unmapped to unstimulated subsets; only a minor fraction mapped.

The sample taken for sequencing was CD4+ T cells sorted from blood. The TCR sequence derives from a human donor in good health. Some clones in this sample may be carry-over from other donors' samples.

CDR3: CASSQSRGLRRNEQFF. For the CDR3, the DNA is TGTGCCAGCAGCCAATCCCGGGGACTCCGTCGGAATGAGCAGTTCTTC. This sequence joins TRBV14 and TRBJ2-1, with D possibly TRBD2 on 6 matching bases. The CDR3 runs to 16 residues. CDR1 SGHDN and CDR2 FVKESK come from the germline V gene. Trimming removed 2 bases from V and 7 bases from J, with 18 bases in between.